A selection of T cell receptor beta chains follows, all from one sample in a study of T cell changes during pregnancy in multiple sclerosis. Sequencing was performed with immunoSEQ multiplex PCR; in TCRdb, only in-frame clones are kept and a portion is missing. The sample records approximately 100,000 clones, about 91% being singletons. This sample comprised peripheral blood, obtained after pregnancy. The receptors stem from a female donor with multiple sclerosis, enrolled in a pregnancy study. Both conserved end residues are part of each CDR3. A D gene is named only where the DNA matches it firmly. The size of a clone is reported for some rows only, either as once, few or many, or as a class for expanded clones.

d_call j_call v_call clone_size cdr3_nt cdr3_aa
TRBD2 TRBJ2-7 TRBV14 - TGTGCCAGCAGCCCTCGAGCGGGAGCCTCCTACGAGCAGTACTTC CASSPRAGASYEQYF
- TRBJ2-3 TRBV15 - TGTGCCACCAGCAGGGGGGACTTGGACACAGATACGCAGTATTTT CATSRGDLDTDTQYF
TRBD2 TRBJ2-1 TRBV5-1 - TGCGCCAGCAGCTTGGAGGGTAGCGGGAGCCGACAGTTCTTC CASSLEGSGSRQFF
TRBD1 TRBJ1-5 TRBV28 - TGTGCCAGCAGTGGGGCAGGGGGTAACCAGCCCCAGCATTTT CASSGAGGNQPQHF
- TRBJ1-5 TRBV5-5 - TGTGCCAGCAGCTTGGGATACCAGCAGGGTCATAACCAGCCCCAGCATTTT CASSLGYQQGHNQPQHF
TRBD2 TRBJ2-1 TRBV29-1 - TGCAGCGTGGACAGCGGGAGCTCTCTCAATGAGCAGTTCTTC CSVDSGSSLNEQFF
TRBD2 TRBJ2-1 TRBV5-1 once TGCGCCAGCAGCCCGACTAGCGGGGGGAGCTCCTACAATGAGCAGTTCTTC CASSPTSGGSSYNEQFF
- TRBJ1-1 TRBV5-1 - TGCGCCAGCGGAGGGGCTTATAGCTCGGGCACTGAAGCTTTCTTT CASGGAYSSGTEAFF
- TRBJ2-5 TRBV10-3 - TGTGCCATCAATCAGGGAAAGCAAGAGACCCAGTACTTC CAINQGKQETQYF
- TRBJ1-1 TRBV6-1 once TGTGCCAGCAGTGCACAGGGTAATACTGAAGCTTTCTTT CASSAQGNTEAFF
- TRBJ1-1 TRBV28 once TGTGCCAGCAGTTATGGACAGATGAACACTGAAGCTTTCTTT CASSYGQMNTEAFF
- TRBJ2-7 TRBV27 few - CASSLWGSGTANF
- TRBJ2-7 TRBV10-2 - TGCGCCAGCCAGTATAGTGGGACATTCTCCTACGAGCAGTACTTC CASQYSGTFSYEQYF
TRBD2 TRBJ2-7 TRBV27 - TGTGCCAGCAGCCTGGGACTAGCGGGAGGATCGCACTACGAGCAGTACTTC CASSLGLAGGSHYEQYF
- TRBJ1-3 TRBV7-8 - TGTGCCAGCAGCCGCGAGCGTATCTCTGGAAACACCATATATTTT CASSRERISGNTIYF
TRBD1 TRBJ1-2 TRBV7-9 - TGTGCCAGCAGCCCCGAGACAGGGGGGTTTGGCTACACCTTC CASSPETGGFGYTF
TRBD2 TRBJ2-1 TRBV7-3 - TGTGCCAGCAGCCTCACGGGGGGGGCTGTTAGGGATGAGCAGTTCTTC CASSLTGGAVRDEQFF
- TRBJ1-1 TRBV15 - TGTGCCACCAGCAGAGATTCCGGGAACACTGAAGCTTTCTTT CATSRDSGNTEAFF
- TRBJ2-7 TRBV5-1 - TGCGCCAGCAGCTTGGAGGCCCTCAGCTGGGGGGAAGGCGAGCAGTACTTC CASSLEALSWGEGEQYF
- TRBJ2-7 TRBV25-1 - TGTGCCAGCAGTGAAGTGGGCAGAACCTACGAGCAGTACTTC CASSEVGRTYEQYF
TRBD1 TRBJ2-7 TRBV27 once TGTGCCAGCAGTTTCCTTCGGGGGACAGGGTTCTACGAGCAGTACTTC CASSFLRGTGFYEQYF
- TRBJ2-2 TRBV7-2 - TGTGCCAGCAGCCTCCCCACGGGGGTGAACACCGGGGAGCTGTTTTTT CASSLPTGVNTGELFF
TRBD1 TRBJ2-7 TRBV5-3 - TGTGCCAGAAGCCCTTCAACACAGGACAGGCTCGATTTCTCCTACGAGCAGTACTTC CARSPSTQDRLDFSYEQYF
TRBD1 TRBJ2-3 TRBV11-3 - TGTGCCAGCAGCCCACGACAGGGGAGTACAGATACGCAGTATTTT CASSPRQGSTDTQYF
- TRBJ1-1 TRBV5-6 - TGTGCCAGCAGCTCCCGACAGTTTGAAGCTTTCTTT CASSSRQFEAFF
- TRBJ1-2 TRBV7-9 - TGTGCCAGCAGCTTAGGTGAAGCTAATTACTATGGCTACACCTTC CASSLGEANYYGYTF
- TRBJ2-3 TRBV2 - TGTGCCAGCGAATCCCTGGACGGGACTGACACAGATACGCAGTATTTT CASESLDGTDTDTQYF
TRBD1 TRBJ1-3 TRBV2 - TGTGCCAGCAGCGGAGACAGGGGATCTGGAAACACCATATATTTT CASSGDRGSGNTIYF
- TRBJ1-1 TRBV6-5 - TGTGCCAGCAAGAGGCCCTCGAACACTGAAGCTTTCTTT CASKRPSNTEAFF
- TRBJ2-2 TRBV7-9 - TGTGCCAGCAGCTTAGAATCCGACACCGGGGAGCTGTTTTTT CASSLESDTGELFF
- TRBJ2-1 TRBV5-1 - TGCGCCAGCAGCTCGGGACTGGACTACAATGAGCAGTTCTTC CASSSGLDYNEQFF
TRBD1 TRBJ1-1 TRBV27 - TGTGCCAGCAGTTATCTGGGACAGGGAGGCACTGAAGCTTTCTTT CASSYLGQGGTEAFF
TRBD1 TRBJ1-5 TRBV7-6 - TGTGCCAGCAGCTTAGCGACAGGGGGCAATCAGCCCCAGCATTTT CASSLATGGNQPQHF
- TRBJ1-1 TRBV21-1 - TGTGCCAATTCCCGGACAGGGGAAAACACTGAAGCTTTCTTT CANSRTGENTEAFF
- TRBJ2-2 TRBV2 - TGTGCCAGCAGTGAAAACAGTAAGAGCACCGGGGAGCTGTTTTTT CASSENSKSTGELFF
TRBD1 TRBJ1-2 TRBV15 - TGTGCCACCAGCAGTTTACCCCCCGGGACAGGGGACGGCTACACCTTC CATSSLPPGTGDGYTF
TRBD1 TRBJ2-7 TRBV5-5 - TGTGCCAGCAGCTTGGCGGCAAAACAACAGGGGTACGAGCAGTACTTC CASSLAAKQQGYEQYF
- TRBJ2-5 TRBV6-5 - TGTGCCAGCAGTGGTCGGGAGACCCAGTACTTC CASSGRETQYF
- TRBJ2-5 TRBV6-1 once TGTGCCAGCAGTGAAAATGGAGGGGGCTCAGAGACCCAGTACTTC CASSENGGGSETQYF